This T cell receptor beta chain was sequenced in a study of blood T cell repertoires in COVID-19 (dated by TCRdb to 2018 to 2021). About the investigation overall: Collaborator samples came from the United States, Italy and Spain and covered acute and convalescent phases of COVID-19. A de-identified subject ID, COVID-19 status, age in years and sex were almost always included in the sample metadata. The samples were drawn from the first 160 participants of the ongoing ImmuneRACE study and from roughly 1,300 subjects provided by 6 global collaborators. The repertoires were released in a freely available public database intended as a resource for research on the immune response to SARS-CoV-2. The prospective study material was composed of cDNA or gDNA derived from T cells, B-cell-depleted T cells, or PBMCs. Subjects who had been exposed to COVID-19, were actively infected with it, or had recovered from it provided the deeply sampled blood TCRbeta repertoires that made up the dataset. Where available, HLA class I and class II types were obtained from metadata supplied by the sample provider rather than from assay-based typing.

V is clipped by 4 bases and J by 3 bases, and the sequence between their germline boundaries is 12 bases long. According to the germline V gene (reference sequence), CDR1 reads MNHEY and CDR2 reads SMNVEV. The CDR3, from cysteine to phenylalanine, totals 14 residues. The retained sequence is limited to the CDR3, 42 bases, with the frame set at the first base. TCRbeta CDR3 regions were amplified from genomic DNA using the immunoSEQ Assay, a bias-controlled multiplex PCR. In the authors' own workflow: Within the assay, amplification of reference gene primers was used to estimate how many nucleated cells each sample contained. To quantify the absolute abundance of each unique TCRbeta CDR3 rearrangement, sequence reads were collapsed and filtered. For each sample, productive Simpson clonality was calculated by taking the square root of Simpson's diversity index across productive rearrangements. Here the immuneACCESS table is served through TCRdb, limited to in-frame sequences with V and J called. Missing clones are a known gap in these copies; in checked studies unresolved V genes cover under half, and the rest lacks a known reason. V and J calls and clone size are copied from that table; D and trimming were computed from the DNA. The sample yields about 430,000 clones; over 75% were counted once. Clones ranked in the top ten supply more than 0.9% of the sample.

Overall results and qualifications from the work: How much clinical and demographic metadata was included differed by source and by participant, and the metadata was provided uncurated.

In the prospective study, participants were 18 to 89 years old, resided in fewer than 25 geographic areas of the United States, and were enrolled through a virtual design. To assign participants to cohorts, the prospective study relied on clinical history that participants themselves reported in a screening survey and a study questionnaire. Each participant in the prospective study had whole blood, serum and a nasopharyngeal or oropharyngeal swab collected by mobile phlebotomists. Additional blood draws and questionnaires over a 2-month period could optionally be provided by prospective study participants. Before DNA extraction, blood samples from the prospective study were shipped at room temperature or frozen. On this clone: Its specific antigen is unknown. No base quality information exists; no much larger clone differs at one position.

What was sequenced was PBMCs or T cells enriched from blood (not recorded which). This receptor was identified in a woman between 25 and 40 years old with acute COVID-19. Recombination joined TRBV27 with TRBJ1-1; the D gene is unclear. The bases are TGTGCCAGCAGTTCCTTCGGCGGAGACACTGAAGCTTTCTTT. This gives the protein CASSSFGGDTEAFF.